A selection of T cell receptor beta chains follows, all from one sample in a study of cytomegalovirus exposure and HLA in healthy donors. The assay was immunoSEQ multiplex PCR, and TCRdb's table has in-frame clones only and misses some. The table shows 200,000 or so clones, with around 70% occurring only once. Sequences were obtained from PBMCs. Receptors originate from a man between 35 and 55 years old in good health and CMV-seropositive. Both conserved end residues are part of each CDR3. The order of the fields is V gene, clone size, D gene, J gene, CDR3 DNA, CDR3 protein. D genes are given only for firm matches. Expanded clones get a size class; other rows say once, few or many, or leave the size out.

>TRBV2|-|TRBD1|TRBJ2-5
TGTGCCAGCAACAACCGGGACAGGGGCGAAGAGACCCAGTACTTC
CASNNRDRGEETQYF
>TRBV28|-|-|TRBJ2-3
TGTGCCAGCAGTCCCTTGCCGACAGGCACCATGACAGATACGCAGTATTTT
CASSPLPTGTMTDTQYF
>TRBV12-5|-|-|TRBJ1-3
TGTGCTAGTGGTTTGGGGACAGTGGAAAACACCATATATTTT
CASGLGTVENTIYF
>TRBV25-1|-|-|TRBJ1-2
TGTGCCGCGGGGGACACTTGGCTTGGCTACACCTTC
CAAGDTWLGYTF
>TRBV9|-|-|TRBJ2-3
TGTGCCAGCAGCGTGGGGCGTGTGTGGCGGGGTGGGGAAGATACGCAGTATTTT
CASSVGRVWRGGEDTQYF
>TRBV9|few|-|TRBJ1-6
TGTGCCAGCAGCGCAGCGGGGGCAGGAATTTCACCCCTCCACTTT
CASSAAGAGISPLHF
>TRBV6-1|-|TRBD1|TRBJ2-1
TGTGCCAGCCCCGACAGGGGCGACAATGAGCAGTTCTTC
CASPDRGDNEQFF
>TRBV5-1|-|TRBD1|TRBJ2-3
TGCGCCAGCAGCTTGAAAGGGTCAGGGGGAGTAAAAACAGATACGCAGTATTTT
CASSLKGSGGVKTDTQYF
>TRBV6-5|-|TRBD1|TRBJ1-1
TGTGCCAGTCAGGGGGGCACTGAAGCTTTCTTT
CASQGGTEAFF
>TRBV7-2|-|TRBD2|TRBJ2-2
TGTGCCAGCAGCTTGTTTGGCGGGGGGGCCTCCGGGGAGCTGTTTTTT
CASSLFGGGASGELFF
>TRBV6-5|-|-|TRBJ2-1
TGTGCCAGCAGCCGAGGCGCCGGCAATGAGCAGTTCTTC
CASSRGAGNEQFF
>TRBV5-1|-|-|TRBJ1-1
TGCGCCAGCAGCTTGTGGGGAGGATCGAACACTGAAGCTTTCTTT
CASSLWGGSNTEAFF
>TRBV5-1|-|-|TRBJ2-3
TGCGCCAGCAGCTACGAGGGTGCAGATACGCAGTATTTT
CASSYEGADTQYF
>TRBV7-2|-|TRBD2|TRBJ2-4
TGTGCCAGCAGCTTTACACTAGCGGGGGGCTTCCGGGACAAAAACATTCAGTACTTC
CASSFTLAGGFRDKNIQYF
>TRBV5-6|few|TRBD1|TRBJ1-2
TGTGCCAGCAGCGGGACCGGGACAGGGGTCTATGGCTACACCTTC
CASSGTGTGVYGYTF
>TRBV28|-|-|TRBJ2-2
TGTGCCAGCAGTTTGCTCCCCGACAGCGCGAACACCGGGGAGCTGTTTTTT
CASSLLPDSANTGELFF
>TRBV7-9|-|TRBD1|TRBJ1-2
TGTGCCAGCAGCCTAGGGGGCTCTAACTATGGCTACACCTTC
CASSLGGSNYGYTF
>TRBV27|-|-|TRBJ1-4
TGTGCCAGCAGTTTATCGTGGCCCTCCGAAAAACTGTTTTTT
CASSLSWPSEKLFF
>TRBV6-1|-|-|TRBJ1-2
TGTGCCAGCACGATACAGGGTTTGAGCTATGGCTACACCTTC
CASTIQGLSYGYTF
>TRBV5-6|-|-|TRBJ1-4
TGTGCCAGCAGCTTGTGGGGGGGCAGAAAACTGTTTTTT
CASSLWGGRKLFF